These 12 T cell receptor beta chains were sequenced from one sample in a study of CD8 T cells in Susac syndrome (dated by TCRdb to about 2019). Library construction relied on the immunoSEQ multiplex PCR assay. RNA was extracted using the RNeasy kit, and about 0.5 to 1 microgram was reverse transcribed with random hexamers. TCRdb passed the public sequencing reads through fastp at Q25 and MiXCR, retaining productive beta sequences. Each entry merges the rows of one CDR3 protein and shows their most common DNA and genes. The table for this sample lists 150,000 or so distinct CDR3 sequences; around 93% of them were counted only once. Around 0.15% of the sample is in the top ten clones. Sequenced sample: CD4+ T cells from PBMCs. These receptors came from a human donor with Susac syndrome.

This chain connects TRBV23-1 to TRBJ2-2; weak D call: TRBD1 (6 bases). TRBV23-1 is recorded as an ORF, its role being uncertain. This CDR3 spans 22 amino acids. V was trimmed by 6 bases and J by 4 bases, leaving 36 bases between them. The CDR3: CASSRKSGPPGQPPRGTGELFF. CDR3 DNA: TGCGCCAGCAGCCGGAAATCGGGCCCTCCGGGACAACCGCCTCGAGGCACCGGGGAGCTGTTTTTT.

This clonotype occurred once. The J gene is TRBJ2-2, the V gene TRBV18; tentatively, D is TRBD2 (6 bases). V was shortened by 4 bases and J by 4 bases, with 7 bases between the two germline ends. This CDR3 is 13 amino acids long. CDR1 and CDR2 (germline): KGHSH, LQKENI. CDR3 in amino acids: CASSLAATGELFF. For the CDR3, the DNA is TGTGCCAGCTCACTAGCGGCCACCGGGGAGCTGTTTTTT.

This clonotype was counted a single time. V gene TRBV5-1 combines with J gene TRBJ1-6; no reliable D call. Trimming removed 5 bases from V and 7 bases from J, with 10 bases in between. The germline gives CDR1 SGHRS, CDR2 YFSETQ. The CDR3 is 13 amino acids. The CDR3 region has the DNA TGCGCCAGCAGTGAGGTTTCAAATTCACCCCTCCACTTT. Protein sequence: CASSEVSNSPLHF.

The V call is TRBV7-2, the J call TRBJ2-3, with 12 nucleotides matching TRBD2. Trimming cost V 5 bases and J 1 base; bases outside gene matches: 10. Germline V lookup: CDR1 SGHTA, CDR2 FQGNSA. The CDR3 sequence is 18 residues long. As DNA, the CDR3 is TGTGCCAGCAGCCCCCGACTAGCGGGAGCAGCGGGCACAGATACGCAGTATTTT. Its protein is CASSPRLAGAAGTDTQYF.

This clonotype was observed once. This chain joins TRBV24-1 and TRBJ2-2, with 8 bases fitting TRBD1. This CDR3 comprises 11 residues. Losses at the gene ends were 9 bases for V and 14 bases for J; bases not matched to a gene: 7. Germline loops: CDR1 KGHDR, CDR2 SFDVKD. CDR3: CATGQGGGLFF. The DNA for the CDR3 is TGTGCCACCGGACAGGGTGGGGGCCTGTTTTTT.

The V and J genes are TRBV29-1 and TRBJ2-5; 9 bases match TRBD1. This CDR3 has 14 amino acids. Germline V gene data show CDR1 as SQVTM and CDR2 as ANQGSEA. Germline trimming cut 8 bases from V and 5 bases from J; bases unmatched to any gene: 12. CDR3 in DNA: TGCAGCTTCGGGACAGGGCATTGGGGGGAGACCCAGTACTTC. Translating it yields CSFGTGHWGETQYF.

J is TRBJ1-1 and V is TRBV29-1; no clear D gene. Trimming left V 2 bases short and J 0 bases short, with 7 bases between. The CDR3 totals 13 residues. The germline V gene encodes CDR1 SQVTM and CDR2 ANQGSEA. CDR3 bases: TGCAGCGTTGAACCACTCATGAACACTGAAGCTTTCTTT. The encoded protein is CSVEPLMNTEAFF.

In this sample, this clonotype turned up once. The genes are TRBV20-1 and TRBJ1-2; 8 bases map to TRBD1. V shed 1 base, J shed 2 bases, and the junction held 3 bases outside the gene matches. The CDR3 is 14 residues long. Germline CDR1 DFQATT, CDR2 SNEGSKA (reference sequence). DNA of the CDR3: TGCAGTGCTAGAGGGACAGGGAGGAACTATGGCTACACCTTC. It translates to CSARGTGRNYGYTF.

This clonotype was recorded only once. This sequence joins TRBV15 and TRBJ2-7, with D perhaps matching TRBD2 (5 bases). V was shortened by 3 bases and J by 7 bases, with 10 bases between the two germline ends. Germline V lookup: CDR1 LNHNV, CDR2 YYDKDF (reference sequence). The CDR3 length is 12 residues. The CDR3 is CATSSSGSEQYF. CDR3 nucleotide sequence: TGTGCCACCAGCAGTTCGGGGAGTGAGCAGTACTTC.

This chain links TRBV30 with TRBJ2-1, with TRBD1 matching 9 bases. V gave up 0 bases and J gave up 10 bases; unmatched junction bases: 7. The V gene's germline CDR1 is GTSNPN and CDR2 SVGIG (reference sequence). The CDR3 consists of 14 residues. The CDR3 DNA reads TGTGCCTGGAGTGTACAGGGGGCCCGGGTGGAGCAGTTCTTC. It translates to CAWSVQGARVEQFF.

This chain's CDR3 is CASSFSGRTRADTQYF. The DNA for the CDR3 is TGTGCCAGCAGCTTTAGCGGGAGGACCCGAGCGGATACGCAGTATTTT. The V gene is TRBV7-2, the J gene TRBJ2-3, with TRBD2 matching over 10 bases. This CDR3 is 16 amino acids long. Per the germline V gene, CDR1 is SGHTA and CDR2 is FQGNSA. J gave up 6 bases and V 3 bases, and 9 bases lay outside the gene matches.

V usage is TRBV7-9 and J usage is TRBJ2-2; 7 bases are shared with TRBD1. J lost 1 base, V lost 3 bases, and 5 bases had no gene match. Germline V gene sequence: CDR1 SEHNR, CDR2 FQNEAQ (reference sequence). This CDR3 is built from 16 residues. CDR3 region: CASSFLNRGNTGELFF. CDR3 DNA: TGTGCCAGCAGCTTTCTAAACAGGGGGAACACCGGGGAGCTGTTTTTT. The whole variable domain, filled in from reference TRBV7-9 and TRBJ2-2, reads DTGVSQNPRHKITKRGQNVTFRCDPISEHNRLYWYRQTLGQGPEFLTYFQNEAQLEKSRLLSDRFSAERPKGSFSTLEIQRTEQGDSAMYLCASSFLNRGNTGELFFGEGSRLTVL.